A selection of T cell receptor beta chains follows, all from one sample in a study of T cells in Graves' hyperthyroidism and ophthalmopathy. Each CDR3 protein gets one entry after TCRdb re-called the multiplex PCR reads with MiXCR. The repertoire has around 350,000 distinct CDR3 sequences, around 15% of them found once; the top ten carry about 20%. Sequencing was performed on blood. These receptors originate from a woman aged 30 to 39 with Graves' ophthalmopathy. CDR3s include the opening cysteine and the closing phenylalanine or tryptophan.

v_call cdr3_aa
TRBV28 CASSLSGGKGISYEQYF
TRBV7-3 CASSSKRGDSYNEQFF
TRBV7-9 CASSLSDVSYNEQFF
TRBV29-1 CSGPSGGRESTQYF
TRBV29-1 CSVEASGGQYF
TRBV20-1 CSAGIGGTRTDTQYF
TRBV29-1 CSVDTRGPDYEQYF
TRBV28 CASMQGLNEQFF
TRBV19 CASKTGRGYTF
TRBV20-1 CSARGLTSGGAPSTDTQYF
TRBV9 CASSAGGDPGETQYF
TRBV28 CASSLGQGINIQYF
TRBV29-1 CSVGGLWMATEAFF
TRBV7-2 CASSLPPGRARGGSPLHF
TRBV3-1 CASSPDRGVEQYF
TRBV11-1 CASSPGQGGASDTQYF
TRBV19 CAAGNEDEKLFF
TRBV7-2 CASSLDDQPQHF
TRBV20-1 CSAPGQGYNEQFF
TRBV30 CAWSLSLGSQPQHF
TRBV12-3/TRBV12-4 CASSLQSSYNSPLHF
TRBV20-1 CSASLRKTEETQYF
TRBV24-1 CATSEYSGGNNEQFF
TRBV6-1 CASSSDPGAEAFF
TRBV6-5 CASSYSAVNTEAFF
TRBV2 CASKAGGGRKPQHF
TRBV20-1 CSAYVGVGTDTQYF
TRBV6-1 CASSGDKKNTEAFF
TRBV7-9 CASSSQTGRYEQYF
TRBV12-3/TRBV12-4 CASSLSRVGNEKLFF
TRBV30 CAWSGAYGYTF
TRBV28 CASRNRGQEEKLFF
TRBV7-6 CASSLLGQGAGYTF
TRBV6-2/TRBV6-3 CASRQSGGGRGYTF
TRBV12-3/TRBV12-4 CASSPGLAGVTDTQYF
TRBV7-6 CASSLVEAYNEQFF
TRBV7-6 CASSVGGPEGNTIYF
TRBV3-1 CASSHQTGGAKNIQYF
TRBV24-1 CATSDWLGELFF
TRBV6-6 CASSYSLGYGYTF
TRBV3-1 CASSPRDREYEQYF
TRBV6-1 CASSERVGERQPQHF